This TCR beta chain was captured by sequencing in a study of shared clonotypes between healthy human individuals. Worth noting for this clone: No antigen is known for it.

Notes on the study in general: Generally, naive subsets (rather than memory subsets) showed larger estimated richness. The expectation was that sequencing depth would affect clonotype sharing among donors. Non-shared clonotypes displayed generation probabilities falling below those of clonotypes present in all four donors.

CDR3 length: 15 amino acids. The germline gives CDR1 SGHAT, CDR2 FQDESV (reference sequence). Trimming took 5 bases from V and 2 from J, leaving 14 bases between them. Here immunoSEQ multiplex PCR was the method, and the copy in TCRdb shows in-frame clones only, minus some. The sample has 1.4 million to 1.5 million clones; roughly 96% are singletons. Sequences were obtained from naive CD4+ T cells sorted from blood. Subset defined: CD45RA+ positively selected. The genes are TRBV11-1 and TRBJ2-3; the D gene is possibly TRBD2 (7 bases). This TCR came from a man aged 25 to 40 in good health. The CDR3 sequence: CASSGGGAYTDTQYF. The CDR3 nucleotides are TGTGCCAGCAGCGGAGGGGGGGCCTACACAGATACGCAGTATTTT. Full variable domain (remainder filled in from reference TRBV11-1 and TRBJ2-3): EAEVAQSPRYKITEKSQAVAFWCDPISGHATLYWYRQILGQGPELLVQFQDESVVDDSQLPKDRFSAERLKGVDSTLKIQPAELGDSAMYLCASSGGGAYTDTQYFGPGTRLTVL.